The 28 T cell receptor beta chains below were found in one sample sequenced in a study of regulatory T cells in long-lasting Graves disease. Time point: newly diagnosed GD, antithyroid drugs for less than 3 months. The TCR library was made from RNA extracted from PBMCs. Through Arm-PCR of CDR3 regions and iRepertoire HTBI primers, TCR beta libraries were built. One entry per CDR3 protein results from TCRdb running MiXCR on the multiplex PCR reads. Of hundreds of thousands of distinct CDR3 sequences in the sample, about 17% are singletons; the top ten hold about 10%. These data were also filed under a second study, of T cells in Graves' hyperthyroidism and ophthalmopathy.

Material: peripheral blood mononuclear cells (PBMCs), obtained at new diagnosis, from a patient treated with antithyroid drugs. The receptors derive from a woman in her twenties or thirties with Graves disease.

This clonotype was observed a few times. A read error is possible here, since a much larger clone lies one base away. This sequence joins TRBV20-1 and TRBJ1-2; D is perhaps TRBD1 (6 bases). The CDR3 loop spans 15 amino acids. Looked up from germline, CDR1 is DFQATT and CDR2 is SNEGSKA (reference sequence). The CDR3: CSARPLIDRHYGCTF. Here the CDR3 DNA reads TGCAGTGCTAGACCACTTATCGACAGGCACTATGGCTGCACCTTC.

In this sample, this clonotype turned up a few times. J is TRBJ2-7 and V is TRBV10-3, with D possibly being TRBD1 or TRBD2 (5 bases each). CDR1 is ENHRY and CDR2 is SYGVKD in the germline V gene. This CDR3 is 16 amino acids long. V lost 4 bases, J lost 6 bases, and 22 bases lay in between. The CDR3 DNA sequence: TGTGCCATCAGTGGAAGTCAGGGACCCCGACAACTCGAGCAGTACTTC. Translating gives CAISGSQGPRQLEQYF.

This clonotype showed up many times. The rearrangement joins TRBV18 to TRBJ2-4; 9 bases agree with TRBD1. From germline, CDR1 is KGHSH and CDR2 LQKENI. This CDR3 is 15 amino acids long. J lost 9 bases, V lost 6 bases, and 12 bases had no gene match. The CDR3 coding sequence is TGTGCCAGCTCGCCAAACAAGGGACAGGGCCGCATTCAGTACTTC. Protein sequence: CASSPNKGQGRIQYF.

This clonotype turned up a few times. The chain is built from TRBV4-1 and TRBJ1-6; D not certain. Trimming left V 0 bases short and J 0 bases short, with 18 bases between. CDR3 length equals 20 residues. Germline CDR1 MGHRA, CDR2 YSYEKL. The CDR3: CASSQELSGRLSSYNSPLHF. The CDR3 DNA reads TGCGCCAGCAGCCAAGAACTTTCGGGCAGGTTAAGCTCCTATAATTCACCCCTCCACTTT.

The CDR3 protein is CSGTQNEKLFF. The CDR3 DNA follows: TGCAGCGGCACCCAAAATGAAAAACTGTTTTTT. This chain links TRBV20-1 with TRBJ1-4; D ambiguous. There are 11 residues in the CDR3. Germline-derived CDR1 and CDR2 are DFQATT and SNEGSKA (reference sequence).

This clonotype was detected ten times or more. The CDR3 protein is CASSWDGYEKLFF. CDR3 nucleotides: TGCGCCAGCAGCTGGGACGGCTATGAAAAACTGTTTTTT. The chain has TRBV5-1 and TRBJ1-4; maybe TRBD1 (5 bases). The CDR3 extends over 13 amino acids. CDR1 is SGHRS, CDR2 YFSETQ, per germline. Trimming removed 3 bases from V and 6 bases from J, with 9 bases in between. Using reference TRBV5-1 and TRBJ1-4 for the parts outside the CDR3, the full variable domain is KAGVTQTPRYLIKTRGQQVTLSCSPISGHRSVSWYQQTPGQGLQFLFEYFSETQRNKGNFPGRFSGRQFSNSRSEMNVSTLELGDSALYLCASSWDGYEKLFFGSGTQLSVL.

This clonotype was counted at least ten times. The chain links TRBV3-1 to TRBJ2-3, with D possibly TRBD1 on 6 matching bases. CDR1 is LGHDT and CDR2 is YNNKEL in the germline V gene (reference sequence). V shed 5 bases and J shed 3 bases, with 21 bases lying between them. CDR3 size: 17 residues. The CDR3 coding sequence is TGTGCCAGCAGCTCGATGGGGGCGAGTGTGAGGACAGATACGCAGTATTTT. Its protein product is CASSSMGASVRTDTQYF.

The rearrangement uses TRBV28 and TRBJ1-1; D is possibly TRBD1 (5 bases). The CDR3 length is 12 residues. Germline loops: CDR1 MDHEN, CDR2 SYDVKM. Trimming cost V 6 bases and J 6 bases, with 11 bases left between them. CDR3 in DNA: TGTGCCAGCAGATCAGGGAGTCCTGAAGCTTTCTTT. Translation: CASRSGSPEAFF.

In this sample, this clonotype turned up many times. The V and J genes are TRBV10-3 and TRBJ2-1; tentative D call: TRBD2 (6 bases). Trimming took 11 bases from V and 5 from J, leaving 16 bases between them. CDR1 ENHRY and CDR2 SYGVKD come from the germline V gene. The CDR3 sequence is 13 residues long. The CDR3 reads CASRGEANNEQFF. Here the CDR3 DNA reads TGTGCCTCCCGAGGGGAGGCCAACAATGAGCAGTTCTTC.

A remark on this clonotype: A much larger clone lies a single base off, so this may be a read error. The chain is built from TRBV19 and TRBJ2-1; D uncertain. The CDR3 is 14 amino acids. CDR1 is LNHDA and CDR2 is SQIVND in the germline V gene (reference sequence). Trimming pared 3 bases from V and 10 bases from J, leaving 16 bases between. The chain's CDR3 is CASSIGQATYEQFF. The CDR3 DNA follows: TGTGCCAGTAGTATTGGGCAGGCGACCTACGAGCAGTTCTTC.

This clonotype was seen many times. V gene TRBV27 combines with J gene TRBJ2-7; a possible D gene is TRBD1 (5 bases). Germline-derived CDR1 and CDR2 are MNHEY and SMNVEV (reference sequence). Trimming cost V 6 bases and J 6 bases, with 21 bases left between them. The CDR3 contains 15 residues. The CDR3 DNA reads as TGTGCCAGCAGGGCCCGAGGACACGCCGCGATCGAGCAGTACTTC. Translation: CASRARGHAAIEQYF.

This clonotype was seen ten or more times. The chain has TRBV3-1 and TRBJ2-1; TRBD2 might be the D (6 bases). V lost 1 base to trimming and J lost 0 bases, with 19 bases between them. The CDR3 consists of 19 residues. In germline, CDR1 is LGHDT, CDR2 YNNKEL (reference sequence). The chain's CDR3 is CASSQGPSERKPSYNEQFF. The CDR3 DNA reads as TGTGCCAGCAGCCAAGGGCCTAGCGAACGAAAGCCCTCCTACAATGAGCAGTTCTTC.

This clonotype was observed at least ten times. The genes are TRBV18 and TRBJ1-2, with D perhaps matching TRBD1 (5 bases). Germline V gene data show CDR1 as KGHSH and CDR2 as LQKENI. The CDR3 has 15 residues. V shed 4 bases and J shed 4 bases, with 16 bases lying between them. CDR3 sequence (DNA): TGTGCCAGCTCACAGAGCGGCGGGGCCGGCTATGGCTACACCTTC. This sequence encodes CASSQSGGAGYGYTF.

This clonotype was counted many times. V and J are TRBV27 and TRBJ2-5; 14 bases align to TRBD2. The CDR3 loop spans 16 amino acids. V shed 7 bases, J shed 5 bases, and the junction held 9 bases outside the gene matches. The germline V gene has CDR1 MNHEY and CDR2 SMNVEV (reference sequence). CDR3: CASNPRLAGGRETQYF. For the CDR3, the DNA is TGTGCCAGCAACCCACGACTAGCGGGAGGGCGGGAGACCCAGTACTTC.

The chain is built from TRBV6-1 and TRBJ2-1, with D perhaps assigned TRBD1 or TRBD2 (6 bases each). V lost 5 bases and J lost 2, with 22 bases in between. This CDR3 spans 18 amino acids. Looked up from germline, CDR1 is MNHNS and CDR2 is SASEGT. In nucleotides, the CDR3 is TGTGCCAGCAGTCCAAAGGGGGGCTGGCGGAAACCCTACAATGAGCAGTTCTTC. It codes for CASSPKGGWRKPYNEQFF.

V and J are TRBV6-5 and TRBJ2-7, with TRBD1 matching 8 bases. The V gene end was trimmed by 0 bases and the J gene end by 3 bases; junction bases not matched to a gene: 4. Germline assignment: CDR1 MNHEY and CDR2 SVGAGI. The CDR3 has 15 residues. In nucleotides, the CDR3 is TGTGCCAGCAGTTACTCGGGCAGGGGGCGCTACGAGCAGTACTTC. This gives the protein CASSYSGRGRYEQYF.

The table lists this clonotype with many counts. The rearrangement joins TRBV29-1 to TRBJ1-2, with D possibly TRBD1 on 5 matching bases. Trimming left V 5 bases short and J 8 bases short, with 18 bases between. This CDR3 has 13 amino acids. Germline V gene lookup returns CDR1 SQVTM and CDR2 ANQGSEA. In DNA form, the CDR3 reads TGCAGCGTTCGACCTGGGGGACTTGAGGGCTACACCTTC. It codes for CSVRPGGLEGYTF.

This clonotype was detected many times. The CDR3 region has the DNA TGCAGTGCTAGAGTTCCTAACAGGTGGTATAGCAATCAGCCCCAGCATTTT. Its translation is CSARVPNRWYSNQPQHF. This chain links TRBV20-1 with TRBJ1-5; D perhaps matches TRBD1 (5 bases). The CDR3 sequence is 17 residues long. With 1 base removed from V and 0 bases from J, the gap between germline ends came to 16 bases. CDR1 and CDR2 from the germline V gene are DFQATT and SNEGSKA (reference sequence).

This clonotype showed up many times. The rearrangement joins TRBV28 to TRBJ1-1, with D unclear. CDR1 MDHEN and CDR2 SYDVKM come from the germline V gene. This CDR3 has 15 amino acids. Trimming removed 8 bases from V and 1 base from J, with 17 bases in between. The CDR3 protein is CASVRLGERNTEAFF. The CDR3 nucleotides read TGTGCCAGCGTTAGGTTGGGCGAAAGGAACACTGAAGCTTTCTTT.

This clonotype was counted ten times or more. This chain links TRBV4-3 with TRBJ2-3; unclear D gene. Between the trimmed V and J ends, which lost 4 bases and 2 bases, there was a span of 13 bases. This CDR3 spans 15 amino acids. Germline CDR1 LGHNA, CDR2 YSLEER. The CDR3 DNA reads TGCGCCAGCAGCCTTACAGCTGCATCCACAGATACGCAGTATTTT. Its protein product is CASSLTAASTDTQYF.

This clonotype was counted ten times or more. This chain connects TRBV7-8 to TRBJ2-2, with TRBD1 identical over 7 bases. Trimming cost V 2 bases and J 4 bases; bases outside gene matches: 10. This CDR3 region has 17 residues. The V gene's germline CDR1 is SGHVS and CDR2 FQNEAQ. The CDR3 coding sequence is TGTGCCAGCAGCTTACCCCAAGGGACAGCCCTCACCGGGGAGCTGTTTTTT. Translating it yields CASSLPQGTALTGELFF.

The chain joins TRBV25-1 to TRBJ1-2, with 9 bases identical to TRBD1. This CDR3 has 12 residues. CDR1 and CDR2 from the germline V gene are MGHDK and SYGVNS. V was pared by 4 bases and J by 10 bases, with 4 bases of the junction left unmatched. The CDR3 reads CASSGGTGIYTF. Here the CDR3 DNA reads TGTGCCAGCAGTGGCGGGACAGGGATCTACACCTTC.

The chain joins TRBV5-1 to TRBJ2-5, with D hard to call. Germline loops: CDR1 SGHRS, CDR2 YFSETQ. Trimming took 0 bases from V and 0 from J, leaving 6 bases between them. This CDR3 is built from 14 residues. CDR3 residues: CASSLDAYQETQYF. CDR3 in DNA: TGCGCCAGCAGCTTGGACGCGTACCAAGAGACCCAGTACTTC.

This sequence joins TRBV4-1 and TRBJ1-1, with 10 positions matching TRBD1. The CDR3 extends over 14 amino acids. After removal of 4 bases from V and 6 bases from J, the junction contained 5 bases not matched to a gene. Germline CDR1 is MGHRA and CDR2 is YSYEKL. This chain's CDR3 is CASSRDRGLAEAFF. The DNA of the CDR3 is TGCGCCAGCAGCCGAGACAGGGGGCTGGCTGAAGCTTTCTTT.

The chain carries TRBV4-2 and TRBJ2-1; D might be TRBD2 (6 bases). The V end lost 2 bases, the J end lost 7 bases, and 12 bases lay between the germline ends. The CDR3 loop spans 14 amino acids. CDR1 is LGHNA and CDR2 is YNFKEQ in the germline V gene. The CDR3 is CASSQSKGRNEQFF. The CDR3 region has the DNA TGTGCCAGCAGCCAATCAAAGGGGAGGAATGAGCAGTTCTTC.

This clonotype was found many times. The chain links TRBV11-2 to TRBJ2-7; D is ambiguous. From germline, CDR1 is SGHAT and CDR2 FQNNGV. V was cut by 4 bases and J by 5 bases, with 15 bases left in between. The CDR3 has 14 amino acids. The CDR3 sequence is CASSSIRQVNEQYF. CDR3 in DNA: TGTGCCAGCAGCTCGATTCGCCAGGTCAACGAGCAGTACTTC.

Turning to this clonotype: A much larger clone differs by one base, so this may be a read error. The chain employs TRBV28 and TRBJ2-1; a possible D gene is TRBD2 (6 bases). The germline CDR1 and CDR2 sequences are MDHEN and SYDVKM. The CDR3 loop spans 14 amino acids. The CDR3 reads CASRTWRDPETRYF. CDR3 DNA: TGTGCCAGCAGAACCTGGCGGGATCCAGAGACCCGGTACTTC.

The chain couples TRBV7-6 to TRBJ2-1; the D gene is possibly TRBD1 (5 bases). This CDR3 comprises 16 residues. The V and J ends lost 5 bases and 3 bases respectively, with 17 bases between them. Germline-derived CDR1 and CDR2 are SGHVS and FNYEAQ. CDR3 residues: CASSPARAGNYNEQFF. CDR3 nucleotides: TGTGCCAGCAGCCCCGCTAGGGCAGGGAACTACAATGAGCAGTTCTTC.